The 2 T cell receptor beta chains presented below share a single source sample, sequenced in a study of T cell clonality in common variable immunodeficiency. Only in-frame clones appear in the TCRdb table, and some are missing; sequencing was by immunoSEQ multiplex PCR. The table lists tens of thousands of clones, no singletons, with 29% in the top ten. No antigen has been assigned to these receptors. Points from the study as a whole: In common variable immunodeficiency, TCR beta chains reportedly carried fewer deletions and N-nucleotide insertions.

Sequences were obtained from peripheral blood mononuclear cells. Receptors originate from a human donor with common variable immunodeficiency.

This clone was recorded at least ten times. The CDR3 end falls 3 residues outside the read, so it is completed with the germline J gene. This rearrangement joins TRBV19 to TRBJ1-2, with TRBD1 matching 7 bases. V was pared by 4 bases and J by 1 base, with 6 bases of the junction left unmatched. CDR1 LNHDA and CDR2 SQIVND come from the germline V gene (reference sequence). The CDR3 covers 15 residues. CDR3 DNA, as far as it was read: TGTGCCAGTAGTACCGGGACAGAGATTAACTATGGC. It specifies CASSTGTEINYG. Given in full, the CDR3 is CASSTGTEINYGYTF. The whole variable domain, filled in from reference TRBV19 and TRBJ1-2, reads DGGITQSPKYLFRKEGQNVTLSCEQNLNHDAMYWYRQDPGQGLRLIYYSQIVNDFQKGDIAEGYSVSREKKESFPLTVTSAQKNPTAFYLCASSTGTEINYGYTFGSGTRLTVV.

This clone was detected only a few times. The read stops 3 residues short of the end of the CDR3; the missing end is completed from the germline J gene. The genes are TRBV2 and TRBJ2-2; 7 nucleotides agree with TRBD2. V lost 5 bases, J lost 0 bases, and 3 bases stayed unmatched. The CDR3 consists of 15 residues. Germline V lookup: CDR1 SNHLY, CDR2 FYNNEI. CDR3 sequence reads: CASSTGTTNTGELFF. CDR3 bases read: TGTGCCAGCAGTACGGGGACTACGAACACCGGGGAG.